These T cell receptor beta chains were read from a single sample in a study of T-cell reconstitution after alpha-beta-depleted transplantation in children. TCRdb reprocessed the PCR reads via MiXCR and lists one record per CDR3 protein. The sample carries about 360,000 distinct CDR3 sequences, 13% recorded once. Sequenced material: PBMCs, taken from the stem cell graft. These receptors were collected from a human donor who donated a stem cell graft to a child with Fanconi anemia. The CDR3 runs from the conserved cysteine through the conserved F or W. The D gene is left open where the match is weak. Rows give clone size only sometimes, using once, few, many, or a class for an expanded clone.

v_call	d_call	clone_size	j_call	cdr3_nt	cdr3_aa
TRBV29-1	NA	few	TRBJ1-4	TGCAGCGTCCTTCTTCCCGGAGAAAAACTGTTTTTT	CSVLLPGEKLFF
TRBV25-1	NA	many	TRBJ2-3	TGTGCCAGCAGTGCTGGACACACAGATACGCAGTATTTT	CASSAGHTDTQYF
TRBV7-9	TRBD1	many	TRBJ1-1	TGTGCCAGCAGCTCCCGGGACAGGAACACTGAAGCTTTCTTT	CASSSRDRNTEAFF
TRBV5-5	TRBD1	NA	TRBJ2-7	TGTGCCAGCAGAACCTCAGGGGGCCCCTACGAGCAGTACTTC	CASRTSGGPYEQYF
TRBV30	NA	few	TRBJ2-1	TGTGCCTGGAGTCACCAGGGAGGCGATGAGCAGTTCTTC	CAWSHQGGDEQFF
TRBV20-1	NA	NA	TRBJ2-5	TGCAGTGCTTCCTACAGGAGAAATCAAGAGACCCAGTACTTC	CSASYRRNQETQYF
TRBV7-2	NA	many	TRBJ2-1	TGTGCCAGCAGCGACTACAATGAGCAGTTCTTC	CASSDYNEQFF
TRBV20-1	TRBD1	many	TRBJ2-3	TGCAGTGCTCGGACGGACAGGGCGGACACAGATACGCAGTATTTT	CSARTDRADTDTQYF
TRBV6-1	NA	NA	TRBJ1-2	TGTGCCACCTCCGCCGGAGGGGCAAACTATGGCTACACCTTC	CATSAGGANYGYTF
TRBV7-2	NA	many	TRBJ2-1	TGTGCCAGCAGCTTAGTGTGGAACTCCTACAATGAGCAGTTCTTC	CASSLVWNSYNEQFF
TRBV4-1	TRBD1	many	TRBJ2-1	TGCGCCAGCAGCCAAGTTACAGGGGTTTATGAGCAGTTCTTC	CASSQVTGVYEQFF
TRBV7-6	TRBD2	once	TRBJ2-5	TGTGCCAGCAGTCGAAGCGGGGTGCCGGAGACCCAGTACTTC	CASSRSGVPETQYF
TRBV15	NA	NA	TRBJ1-5	TGTGCCACCAGCAGAGATATGGGCGGAGGTCAGCCCCAGCATTTT	CATSRDMGGGQPQHF
TRBV5-6	TRBD1	many	TRBJ2-3	TGTGCCAGCAGCTCTCAGGGACAGGGAATATGGACGCAGTATTTT	CASSSQGQGIWTQYF
TRBV19	NA	many	TRBJ2-3	TGTGCCAGTCAGGAATTGGGGGGCACAGATACGCAGTATTTT	CASQELGGTDTQYF
TRBV20-1	NA	few	TRBJ1-2	TGCAGTGCTAGAGATGACACATCCCTAGGGAGCTACACCTTC	CSARDDTSLGSYTF
TRBV7-2	NA	NA	TRBJ2-7	TGTGCCAGCAGCTCCTCCTCCGGAGGTTACTACGAGCAGTACTTC	CASSSSSGGYYEQYF
TRBV12-3/TRBV12-4	NA	few	TRBJ1-1	TGTGCCAGCAGAACCTTAAACCGAGCTTTCTTT	CASRTLNRAFF
TRBV7-2	TRBD2	few	TRBJ2-3	TGTGCCAGCAGCTCCGCGGGGGGGCTCACAGATACGCAGTATTTT	CASSSAGGLTDTQYF
TRBV29-1	NA	few	TRBJ1-1	TGCAGCGTCCCGGGGAGGGAGAACACTGAAGCTTTCTTT	CSVPGRENTEAFF
TRBV5-1	NA	many	TRBJ2-1	TGCGCCAGCAGCTTGGGGAAGAACAATGAGCAGTTCTTC	CASSLGKNNEQFF
TRBV7-2	TRBD2	NA	TRBJ2-3	TGTGCCAGCAGCTTCACACTAGCGACAGATACGCAGTATTTT	CASSFTLATDTQYF
TRBV3-1	NA	NA	TRBJ2-6	TGTGCCAGCAGCCAAGGGGTCTCTGGGGCCAACGTCCTGACTTTC	CASSQGVSGANVLTF
TRBV7-3	NA	NA	TRBJ2-5	TGTGCCAGCAGCTTGGGGGGCCCGAGAGAGACCCAGTACTTC	CASSLGGPRETQYF
TRBV29-1	NA	NA	TRBJ1-1	TGCAGCGCGGGACACGAAAGTGAAGCTTTCTTT	CSAGHESEAFF
TRBV9	NA	few	TRBJ2-5	TGTGCCAGCAGCGCCGGTATAGGAAGTGTTGAGACCCAGTACTTC	CASSAGIGSVETQYF
TRBV18	NA	few	TRBJ1-5	TGTGCCAGCTCATCGGATGGCGCAAGGGCCCAGCATTTT	CASSSDGARAQHF
TRBV15	NA	NA	TRBJ1-5	TGTGCCACCAGCAGAGACGGGGTCAGAAGTCCCCAGCATTTT	CATSRDGVRSPQHF
TRBV7-9	NA	few	TRBJ2-1	TGTGCCGGAGGAGTAGTTCGAGAAGGTGAGCAGTTCTTC	CAGGVVREGEQFF
TRBV18	TRBD1	NA	TRBJ1-1	TGTGCCAGCTCACCGGGACAGGCCAGGGGAGGTACTGAAGCTTTCTTT	CASSPGQARGGTEAFF
TRBV4-2	NA	few	TRBJ2-3	TGTGCCAGCAGCCGAAACCTTGGACAAAAAGAGGCAGATACGCAGTATTTT	CASSRNLGQKEADTQYF
TRBV20-1	NA	NA	TRBJ2-2	TGCAGTGTCAGGGGTACCGGGGAGCTGTTTTTT	CSVRGTGELFF
TRBV5-1	TRBD2	many	TRBJ2-1	TGCGCCAGCAGCGTAACTAGCGGGTCCTACAATGAGCAGTTCTTC	CASSVTSGSYNEQFF
TRBV5-1	NA	few	TRBJ2-2	TGCGCCAGCAGCTTGGTAGGCAGCTCAACCGGGGAGCTGTTTTTT	CASSLVGSSTGELFF
TRBV5-8	NA	once	TRBJ2-7	TGTGCCAGCAGCTACTTAAGGCAGACCTACTACGAGCAGTACTTC	CASSYLRQTYYEQYF
TRBV19	NA	NA	TRBJ2-5	TGTGCCAGTAGTACTTCTAGGGGAGAGACCCAGTACTTC	CASSTSRGETQYF
TRBV4-3	TRBD1	NA	TRBJ1-1	TGCGCCAGCAGCCAAGATCAAAGGACAGGGGACACTGAAGCTTTCTTT	CASSQDQRTGDTEAFF